The entry below gives a single T cell receptor beta chain sequence along with its context. Its target is not known. The CDR3 is 16 residues long. With 0 bases removed from V and 4 bases from J, the gap between germline ends came to 16 bases. CDR1 and CDR2 from the germline V gene are ENHRY and SYGVKD. TCRdb processed the RT-PCR reads anew with MiXCR; each CDR3 protein has one entry. The table includes about 13,000 distinct CDR3 sequences, just under 85% detected once. The data were taken from a study of yellow fever vaccine responses in identical twins. Study-level points and caveats: Reportedly, the response of twins' T cells to the vaccine seemed partly convergent, partly personalized.

This TCR was sampled from a young woman who received the yellow fever vaccine. The chain carries TRBV10-3 and TRBJ2-7; weak D call: TRBD1 (6 bases). This material consisted of T cells from blood (PBMCs), unsorted or a sorted subset (not recorded which), taken before or after yellow fever vaccination (not recorded which). The chain's CDR3 is CAISESGGDKRYEQYF. The DNA of the CDR3 is TGTGCCATCAGTGAGTCGGGTGGGGACAAGCGATACGAGCAGTACTTC.